A selection of T cell receptor beta chains follows, all from one sample in a study of a mutant IDH1 vaccine in newly diagnosed glioma. Produced via immunoSEQ multiplex PCR; TCRdb's table is partial and in-frame only. The data contain tens of thousands of clones, approximately 85% of them singletons. These TCRs' antigens remain unknown. The sample was PBMCs, taken from a glioma patient whose treatment included an IDH1 peptide vaccine. The receptors here all came from a woman aged 50 to 60 with glioma. CDR3s include the opening cysteine and the closing phenylalanine or tryptophan. A D gene is named only where the DNA matches it firmly. Clone size is stated in some rows and not others, as once, few, many or a class when expanded.

DNA	CDR3	D	V	length	size	J
TGTGCCAGCAGACTCACTAGCGTCCACGAGCAGTACTTC	CASRLTSVHEQYF	TRBD2	TRBV27	13	.	TRBJ2-7
TGCAGCGTTGAAAATGCCGGGACCAGACCCTACAATGAGCAGTTCTTC	CSVENAGTRPYNEQFF	.	TRBV29-1	16	.	TRBJ2-1
TGTGCCAGTAGCACAGGGGTTAGTGAAAAACTGTTTTTT	CASSTGVSEKLFF	TRBD1	TRBV19	13	few	TRBJ1-4
TGTGCCAGTAGTATACGGAGGGGAGTTAGCACAGATACGCAGTATTTT	CASSIRRGVSTDTQYF	.	TRBV19	16	.	TRBJ2-3
TGTGCCAGCAGCTTAGATCCCACTAGCCCAATCCAAGAGACCCAGTACTTC	CASSLDPTSPIQETQYF	.	TRBV11-2	17	.	TRBJ2-5
TGTGCCACCAGCAGAGATTTAGGTGGTAATCAGCCCCAGCATTTT	CATSRDLGGNQPQHF	.	TRBV15	15	.	TRBJ1-5
TGCGCCAGCAGCCAAGAGCCACAGGGGGCACTCAATGAAAAACTGTTTTTT	CASSQEPQGALNEKLFF	TRBD1	TRBV4-1	17	.	TRBJ1-4
TGCGCCAGCAGCCCGAGGAAACTCTCCTACGAGCAGTACTTC	CASSPRKLSYEQYF	.	TRBV5-1	14	.	TRBJ2-7
TGTGCCTGGAGCAGCGTCGGCGGACTAGAGCAGTTCTTC	CAWSSVGGLEQFF	.	TRBV30	13	few	TRBJ2-1
TGCGCCAGCTCTGGGACCCGATGGGATACGCAGTATTTT	CASSGTRWDTQYF	.	TRBV5-1	13	.	TRBJ2-3
TGTGCCAGCAGTTTGATGGTAGCGGGAGGAGGCTACAATGAGCAGTTCTTC	CASSLMVAGGGYNEQFF	TRBD2	TRBV28	17	.	TRBJ2-1
TGTGCCAGCAGCCCCTGGACAGGTAGGGTGAATACGCAGTATTTT	CASSPWTGRVNTQYF	TRBD1	TRBV9	15	.	TRBJ2-3
TGTGCCAGCAGCTTTTTCCAGCGGGAGGAGGCCGGGGCCAACGTCCTGACTTTC	CASSFFQREEAGANVLTF	TRBD2	TRBV7-2	18	.	TRBJ2-6
.	CASSLGMGESSYEQYF	.	TRBV5-4	16	.	TRBJ2-7
TGTGCCAGCAGCGTAACAGGGGGCTCCTACAATGAGCAGTTCTTC	CASSVTGGSYNEQFF	TRBD1	TRBV7-8	15	.	TRBJ2-1
TGCAGCGGTACACCCTTGACACTAGAGACCCAGTACTTC	CSGTPLTLETQYF	.	TRBV29-1	13	.	TRBJ2-5
TGTGCCAGCAGTCCTTGGACAGGCCTGAAGAACGAGCAGTACTTC	CASSPWTGLKNEQYF	TRBD1	TRBV27	15	.	TRBJ2-7
TGTGCCTCCACCTATTCCGACGGACCCTACGAGCAGTACTTC	CASTYSDGPYEQYF	.	TRBV7-9	14	.	TRBJ2-7
TGCGCCAGCAGCTTCCAGGGGGGCACCTACGAGCAGTACTTC	CASSFQGGTYEQYF	.	TRBV5-1	14	.	TRBJ2-7
TGTGCCAGTAGTGTGGACAGGGCTCGTTATGGCTACACCTTC	CASSVDRARYGYTF	TRBD1	TRBV19	14	once	TRBJ1-2
TGTGCCAGCTCGCTGAGGGGGGTGCGCAATCAGCCCCAGCATTTT	CASSLRGVRNQPQHF	.	TRBV18	15	.	TRBJ1-5
TGTGCCAGCAGTTACCGGGGAAGCGAGCAGTACTTC	CASSYRGSEQYF	.	TRBV6-5	12	.	TRBJ2-7
TGTGCCAGCAGCCTTACTAGCGGCCCCTCCTACAATGAGCAGTTCTTC	CASSLTSGPSYNEQFF	TRBD2	TRBV7-6	16	.	TRBJ2-1
TGTGCCAGCAGTTACCAGGGACTAGCGTCGCAAGAGACCCAGTACTTC	CASSYQGLASQETQYF	TRBD2	TRBV6-5	16	once	TRBJ2-5
TGTGCCTACTCCGGGGCGGTCTATAGGAACACCATATATTTT	CAYSGAVYRNTIYF	.	TRBV30	14	.	TRBJ1-3
TGTGCCAGCAGCCCGCCAGGGGCGGGTGGAGAGACCCAGTACTTC	CASSPPGAGGETQYF	.	TRBV7-6	15	.	TRBJ2-5
TGTGCCAGCTCACCTCAGGACCGAGGGGAGCAGTACTTC	CASSPQDRGEQYF	.	TRBV18	13	few	TRBJ2-7
TGTGCCAGCAGGTTCACAGGGCCCTATGGCTACACCTTC	CASRFTGPYGYTF	.	TRBV7-9	13	.	TRBJ1-2
TGTGCCAGCAGCCTCCGGGACACCATCCACGAGCAGTACTTC	CASSLRDTIHEQYF	.	TRBV13	14	.	TRBJ2-7
TGCAGCGTTGAATGGCACACAGGGAGCGAGCAGTACTTC	CSVEWHTGSEQYF	.	TRBV29-1	13	.	TRBJ2-7
TGCAGTGCTAGAGATACCGGGGAGCTGTTTTTT	CSARDTGELFF	.	TRBV20-1	11	.	TRBJ2-2
TGCAGCGTTGACCCGGGGAACTATGGCTACACCTTC	CSVDPGNYGYTF	.	TRBV29-1	12	.	TRBJ1-2
TGTGCCACCAGCAGAGATCAGTTTCAGGGCTTGGATGGCTACACCTTC	CATSRDQFQGLDGYTF	.	TRBV15	16	.	TRBJ1-2
TGTGCCTGGGGACTAGCGGGGTTCTACGAGCAGTACTTC	CAWGLAGFYEQYF	TRBD2	TRBV30	13	.	TRBJ2-7
TGTGCCAGCAGTTACCTGGGACCTGTCCGGGGACTGTTTTTT	CASSYLGPVRGLFF	.	TRBV6-6	14	.	TRBJ1-4
TGTGCCAGCAGCCAAGGGAACACTGAAGCTTTCTTT	CASSQGNTEAFF	.	TRBV11-3	12	.	TRBJ1-1
TGTGCCAGTAGTATGGGTCCGGGCGGGAGCTTGAACACTGAAGCTTTCTTT	CASSMGPGGSLNTEAFF	.	TRBV19	17	.	TRBJ1-1
TGCGCCAGCAGTATAAACAGGGATTCCTACGAGCAGTACTTC	CASSINRDSYEQYF	.	TRBV10-1	14	once	TRBJ2-7
TGTGCCAGCAGTTTATCCTTTATCCGAGAACCCTACAATGAGCAGTTCTTC	CASSLSFIREPYNEQFF	.	TRBV27	17	once	TRBJ2-1
TGTGCCAGCAGCTTAGGGACAGGGGGCGTCGAGCAGTACTTC	CASSLGTGGVEQYF	TRBD1	TRBV10-3	14	.	TRBJ2-7
TGTGCCAGCAGAAAACAGGGGGCAGGGACTAATGAAAAACTGTTTTTT	CASRKQGAGTNEKLFF	TRBD1	TRBV28	16	once	TRBJ1-4
TGTGCCAGCAGCTTAGCGGCGCTAGCGGTAAATGAGCAGTTCTTC	CASSLAALAVNEQFF	TRBD2	TRBV7-9	15	.	TRBJ2-1
TGCAGCGGGGGGCGCAGAACTGAAGCTTTCTTT	CSGGRRTEAFF	.	TRBV29-1	11	few	TRBJ1-1
TGTGCCAGCAGCTTTGACTCCCACCCGGATTCACCCCTCCACTTT	CASSFDSHPDSPLHF	.	TRBV5-6	15	.	TRBJ1-6
TGCGCCAGCAGCTTGGGGGAGTCTGGAAACACCATATATTTT	CASSLGESGNTIYF	.	TRBV5-1	14	.	TRBJ1-3
TGTGTCAGCAGTTTTCAAGGGGGCGAGCAGTACTTC	CVSSFQGGEQYF	.	TRBV2	12	.	TRBJ2-7
TGTGCCAGCAGTGAAGGAGCGGGGAACTCTGGAAACACCATATATTTT	CASSEGAGNSGNTIYF	.	TRBV6-1	16	.	TRBJ1-3
TGTGCCAGCAGCTTAGTTCTGGGGGAACAGCCGAGCTCCTACGAGCAGTACTTC	CASSLVLGEQPSSYEQYF	.	TRBV7-9	18	.	TRBJ2-7
TGTGCCAGCAGCGAATCCCCAGGACAAGGACTCCAAGGAGCTTTCTTT	CASSESPGQGLQGAFF	.	TRBV9	16	.	TRBJ1-1
TGTGCCAGCAGCTTGCTAAGTTACGAGCAGTACTTC	CASSLLSYEQYF	.	TRBV5-6	12	.	TRBJ2-7
TGTGCCAGCAGTACCCACGGGCAGGGCGGTACAGATACGCAGTATTTT	CASSTHGQGGTDTQYF	.	TRBV28	16	few	TRBJ2-3
TGTGCCACCTTAGCGGGAGCCCCCTACGAGCAGTACTTC	CATLAGAPYEQYF	TRBD2	TRBV6-1	13	.	TRBJ2-7
TGTGCCAGCAGTTTAGTCCCCTACGAGCAGTACTTC	CASSLVPYEQYF	.	TRBV28	12	.	TRBJ2-7